The present entry profiles one TCR beta chain with its context. What it recognizes is unknown. TCRdb keeps only in-frame clones here, not all; method: immunoSEQ multiplex PCR. The repertoire includes 77,000 or so clones, 60% to 85% of them detected once, and over 9.5% sits in the top ten. Per germline, CDR1 SNHLY and CDR2 FYNNEI. This CDR3 comprises 13 residues. V was shortened by 6 bases and J by 2 bases, with 10 bases between the two germline ends. The data were obtained in a study of vaccination effects on CD4 cells after COVID-19. The study's findings and limits: Only a single clone (1 of 255 vaccine-induced clones in healthy vaccinees) cross-reacted with common cold coronaviruses.

Sequencing followed a ViraFEST assay step that expanded antigen-specific CD4+ T cells with viral peptide pools. When around 9 days of culture had elapsed, CD4+ T cells were isolated. Vaccinated participants had no history of SARS-CoV-2 infection and tested negative for nucleocapsid antibodies. Sample: CD4+ T cells from PBMCs cultured with SARS-CoV-2 spike peptides, taken before COVID-19 vaccination. The sequence came from a human donor who received a COVID-19 vaccine. J is TRBJ1-2 and V is TRBV2, with D tentatively TRBD1 (6 bases). In DNA, the CDR3 is TGTGCCAGCAGCCCTGGGGGCAACTATGGCTACACCTTC. This translates into CASSPGGNYGYTF.